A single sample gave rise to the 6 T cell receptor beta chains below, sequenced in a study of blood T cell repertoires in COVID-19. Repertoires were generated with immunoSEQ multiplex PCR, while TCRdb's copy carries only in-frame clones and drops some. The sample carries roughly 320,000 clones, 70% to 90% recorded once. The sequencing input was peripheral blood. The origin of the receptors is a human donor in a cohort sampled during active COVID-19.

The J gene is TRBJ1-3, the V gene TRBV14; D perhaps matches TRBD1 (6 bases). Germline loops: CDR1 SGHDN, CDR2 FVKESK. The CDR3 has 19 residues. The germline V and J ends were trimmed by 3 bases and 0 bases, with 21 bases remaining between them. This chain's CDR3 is CASSQYAGTPLNSGNTIYF. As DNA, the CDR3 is TGTGCCAGCAGCCAGTACGCCGGGACACCATTGAACTCTGGAAACACCATATATTTT.

CDR3: CASSAGTAGQPQHF. The CDR3 DNA reads as TGTGCCAGCAGCGCAGGGACAGCTGGTCAGCCCCAGCATTTT. The V and J genes are TRBV13 and TRBJ1-5; TRBD1 agrees at 7 bases. V lost 5 bases and J lost 6; bases outside the gene matches: 7. The CDR3 covers 14 residues. Germline V CDR1 and CDR2: PRHDT, FYEKMQ (reference sequence).

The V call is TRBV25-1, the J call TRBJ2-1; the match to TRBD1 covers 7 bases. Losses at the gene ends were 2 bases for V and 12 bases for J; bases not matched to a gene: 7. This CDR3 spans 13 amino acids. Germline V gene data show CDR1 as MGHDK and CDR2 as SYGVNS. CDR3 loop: CASSEHGQAVQFF. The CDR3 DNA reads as TGTGCCAGCAGTGAACACGGACAGGCAGTGCAGTTCTTC. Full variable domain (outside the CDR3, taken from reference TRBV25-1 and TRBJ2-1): EADIYQTPRYLVIGTGKKITLECSQTMGHDKMYWYQQDPGMELHLIHYSYGVNSTEKGDLSSESTVSRIRTEHFPLTLESARPSHTSQYLCASSEHGQAVQFFGPGTRLTVL.

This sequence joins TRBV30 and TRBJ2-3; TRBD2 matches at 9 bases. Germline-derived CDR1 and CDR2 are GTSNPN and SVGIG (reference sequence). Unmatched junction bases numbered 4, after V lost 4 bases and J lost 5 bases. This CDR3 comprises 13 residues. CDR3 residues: CAWKAGGRDTQYF. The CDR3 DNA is TGTGCCTGGAAGGCGGGGGGGCGAGATACGCAGTATTTT.

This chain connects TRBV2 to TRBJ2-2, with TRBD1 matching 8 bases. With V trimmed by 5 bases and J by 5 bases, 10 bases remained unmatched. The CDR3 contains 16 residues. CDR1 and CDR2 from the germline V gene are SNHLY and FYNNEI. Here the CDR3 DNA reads TGTGCCAGCAGTAGCCGGACAGGGTGGGGAACCGGGGAGCTGTTTTTT. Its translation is CASSSRTGWGTGELFF.

The CDR3 coding sequence is TGTGCCAGCAGCTTAGGGAGCAGCTATGGCTACACCTTC. As protein: CASSLGSSYGYTF. The chain is built from TRBV7-9 and TRBJ1-2; no reliable D call. The germline V gene encodes CDR1 SEHNR and CDR2 FQNEAQ (reference sequence). V lost 1 base and J 4 bases, leaving 7 bases between the germline ends. This CDR3 has 13 amino acids.